This T cell receptor beta chain was observed in a study of cytomegalovirus exposure and HLA in healthy donors. Data came from immunoSEQ multiplex PCR; TCRdb stores just in-frame clones and leaves some out. The table includes around 150,000 clones, just under 85% detected once. Germline lookup yields CDR1 LNHDA and CDR2 SQIVND (reference sequence). CDR3 length: 15 residues. Trimming left V 5 bases short and J 0 bases short, with 10 bases between. The sequence came from a man aged 25-45 years in good health and CMV-seropositive. The genes are TRBV19 and TRBJ1-4, with D unclear. Specimen: PBMCs. CDR3 sequence: CASSPQRATNEKLFF. The CDR3 nucleotides are TGTGCCAGTAGTCCCCAGAGGGCAACTAATGAAAAACTGTTTTTT. Combining the CDR3 with reference TRBV19 and TRBJ1-4 gives the whole variable domain DGGITQSPKYLFRKEGQNVTLSCEQNLNHDAMYWYRQDPGQGLRLIYYSQIVNDFQKGDIAEGYSVSREKKESFPLTVTSAQKNPTAFYLCASSPQRATNEKLFFGSGTQLSVL.